One T cell receptor (beta chain) is described in this entry. In its sample, this clone was seen a few times. Which antigen it targets is not known. Per-base qualities were not stored, and no clone one base away is much larger. Its CDR3 holds 13 amino acids, cysteine through phenylalanine. The entry retains the CDR3 DNA only, 39 bases that are in frame from base 1. From a lookup of the germline V gene, CDR1 and CDR2 are SGDLS and YYNGEE. Trimming accounts for 2 bases at V and 6 bases at J, while the number of junction bases matched to no gene is 2. This specimen comes from a study of beta chain features in type 1 diabetes (dated by TCRdb to the late 2010s). Context from the whole study: Mean age, gender distribution, total cell number and subset yield did not differ between patients and healthy donors. Across all samples, some 99 million sorted cells were examined, and cell number per subset correlated strongly with RNA yield. In the study, recently diagnosed type 1 diabetes patients and matched healthy donors were compared on the TCRB repertoires of their sorted circulating CD4+ T cell subsets. Regulatory and stem cell-like memory subsets were isolated from only 8 patients and roughly 8 healthy donors, whereas naive and central memory subsets came from all 30 or so donors. The research as a whole found: Naive, central memory and regulatory TCRB repertoires appeared more similar among patients than among healthy donors. Because the HLA sub-analyses included only small numbers of individuals, any influence of HLA type on TCRB rearrangement was left unresolved. Because cDNA rather than genomic DNA was sequenced, highly expressing activated cells could have been over-represented, although no difference in activation and CD3 levels was found between groups. A moderate but significant shortening of TCRB CDR3 length was observed in type 1 diabetes patients in all four CD4+ subsets. At VDJ recombination sites, patients with type 1 diabetes made fewer insertions and deleted more nucleotides, a pattern implying thymic rearrangement abnormalities. Shorter templates might be favored by PCR, yet because patient and control samples were amplified and corrected together, any such skew would affect both groups equally.

Each donor gave one peripheral blood draw, approximately 110 mL on average, collected into heparinised tubes. A BD FACSAria II was used to sort naive, central memory, regulatory and stem cell-like memory CD4+ T cells with a panel that included CD45RO, CCR7, CD25, CD127, CD95 and CD27. Purity was above 95% for every sorted population. PBMCs were isolated immediately by Lymphoprep density gradient centrifugation and stained directly without culture. To minimize batch effects, samples were stained and sorted in pairs, one healthy donor with one patient per experiment. The entire isolated RNA was reverse transcribed using the High Capacity cDNA Reverse Transcription Kit, and thus expressed TCRB transcripts were sequenced. Deep immunoSEQ sequencing was performed on naive, central memory and regulatory T cell samples, with an average of roughly 3.3 million total reads per sample. After sorted cells were lysed in RLT buffer, RNA was extracted with DNase-treated RNeasy Micro or Mini kits, with the choice depending on cell number. To prevent cross-contamination, each cell subset was processed individually, whereas patient and healthy donor samples were processed jointly. The immunoSEQ multiplex PCR was used to amplify TCRB sequences from cDNA, generating 87-bp fragments that spanned the CDR3 region. Amplicons were sequenced on the Illumina HiSeq platform. In the source study's methods: PCR bias was computationally corrected using synthetic template baselines, reads within Hamming distance 2 were collapsed, and singletons that could not be merged were discarded. Reads were aligned against IMGT so that V, D and J genes, CDR3 length and insertions or deletions at six rearrangement sites could be assigned. Clonotype counts were normalized to sorted cell number within each subset before computing true diversity and Gini coefficients with the tcR R package. The overlap coefficient, calculated on TCRB nucleotide sequences, was used to measure repertoire sharing. Not all clones reach the TCRdb copy of this immuneACCESS table, which keeps in-frame sequences only. Checked studies attribute under half of the gap to unresolved V genes and leave the rest unexplained. V and J calls plus clone size are reproduced from that table; the DNA served to infer D and trimming. The sample table lists around 150,000 clones, less than 9.5% of them with a count of one. Together, the top ten hold approximately 0.69% of the sample.

The chain was built from TRBV9 and TRBJ2-1; 7 nucleotides in the junction match TRBD2. The sequence derives from a man aged 18 to 29 in good health. Source material: central memory CD4+ T cells from blood. Here the CDR3 is given as CASSVGEGNEQFF. The DNA sequence reads TGTGCCAGCAGCGTGGGGGAGGGCAATGAGCAGTTCTTC.